Reported below is one T cell receptor beta chain. Antigen: not known. Using its own MiXCR run on the 5' RACE reads, TCRdb lists one record per CDR3 protein. This sample has around 200,000 distinct CDR3 sequences, with roughly 17% found just once. This specimen comes from a study of T-cell memory formation after mild COVID-19. Whole-study context: There were largely donor-specific TCR clusters.

General study points: Clones contracting day 15 to 85 were balanced CD4/CD8; later expanders leaned CD4+. Mostly located in CM and EM were contracting CD4+ clones, with contracting CD8+ clones located in EMRA. A subset of responding clones appeared in pre-infection memory, suggesting cross-reactive memory joined.

V was trimmed by 1 base and J by 8 bases, leaving 14 bases between them. CDR1 and CDR2 (germline): DFQATT, SNEGSKA (reference sequence). This CDR3 contains 14 residues. The sample comprised PBMCs or a T cell subset sorted from them (not recorded which). The chain carries TRBV20-1 and TRBJ1-4; D not resolved. The TCR was taken from an adult woman who had mild COVID-19 (a few samples of this study predate the infection). Cell type and time point are not known. The CDR3 DNA sequence: TGCAGTGCTAGAGTAGGACCCGAGAAGGAAAAACTGTTTTTT. Its translation: CSARVGPEKEKLFF.